Below, 20 T cell receptor beta chains from the same sample are listed, as sequenced in a study of T-cell memory formation after mild COVID-19. TCRdb ran MiXCR on the 5' RACE reads and lists one entry per CDR3 protein. The sample lists over 130,000 distinct CDR3 sequences; about 14% were seen once. Sequenced: PBMCs or a T cell subset sorted from them (not recorded which). The origin of the receptors is an adult woman who had mild COVID-19 (a few samples of this study predate the infection). Cell type and time point are not known.

This clonotype was seen many times. This CDR3 is CASSASLSTDTQYF. DNA for the CDR3: TGTGCCAGCAGTGCTAGTCTCAGCACAGATACGCAGTATTTT. V usage is TRBV2 and J usage is TRBJ2-3; D unclear. V dropped 4 bases and J dropped 0 bases, with 8 bases sitting between them. The germline CDR1 and CDR2 sequences are SNHLY and FYNNEI. This CDR3 comprises 14 residues.

The gene calls are TRBV28 and TRBJ2-5, with TRBD2 identical over 9 bases. The CDR3 runs 16 residues. V dropped 2 bases and J dropped 5; count of bases not matched to a gene: 9. The germline gives CDR1 MDHEN, CDR2 SYDVKM. The CDR3 protein is CASSLAGGLLGETQYF. In DNA, the CDR3 is TGTGCCAGCAGTTTAGCGGGGGGGCTGTTAGGGGAGACCCAGTACTTC. The full variable domain, rest sourced from reference TRBV28 and TRBJ2-5, is DVKVTQSSRYLVKRTGEKVFLECVQDMDHENMFWYRQDPGLGLRLIYFSYDVKMKEKGDIPEGYSVSREKKERFSLILESASTNQTSMYLCASSLAGGLLGETQYFGPGTRLLVL.

The rearrangement uses TRBV5-1 and TRBJ2-1; D is perhaps TRBD1 (5 bases). V lost 2 bases to trimming and J lost 0 bases, with 12 bases between them. Germline CDR1 and CDR2: SGHRS and YFSETQ. CDR3 length: 16 residues. This CDR3 is CASSFSWQGSYNEQFF. CDR3 bases: TGCGCCAGCAGCTTTTCGTGGCAGGGCTCCTACAATGAGCAGTTCTTC. Filled out from reference TRBV5-1 and TRBJ2-1, the complete variable domain reads KAGVTQTPRYLIKTRGQQVTLSCSPISGHRSVSWYQQTPGQGLQFLFEYFSETQRNKGNFPGRFSGRQFSNSRSEMNVSTLELGDSALYLCASSFSWQGSYNEQFFGPGTRLTVL.

The chain links TRBV20-1 to TRBJ1-2; no definite D call. Germline-derived CDR1 and CDR2 are DFQATT and SNEGSKA (reference sequence). The length of the CDR3 is 14 residues. V lost 6 bases to trimming and J lost 1 base, with 15 bases between them. CDR3 nucleotide sequence: TGCAGTGCCCATTTGGGGTCCAATAACTATGGCTACACCTTC. Translation gives CSAHLGSNNYGYTF.

The genes are TRBV7-9 and TRBJ2-7; D gene ambiguous. This CDR3 is 12 amino acids long. Germline CDR1 SEHNR, CDR2 FQNEAQ (reference sequence). Trimming pared 4 bases from V and 3 bases from J, leaving 7 bases between. The CDR3 coding sequence is TGTGCCAGCAGCTATAACAGCTACGAGCAGTACTTC. Its translation is CASSYNSYEQYF.

This clonotype has just a few counts. This rearrangement joins TRBV11-1 to TRBJ2-7; D possibly matches TRBD1 or TRBD2 (5 bases each). This CDR3 is built from 12 residues. With 8 bases removed from V and 3 bases from J, the gap between germline ends came to 11 bases. In germline, CDR1 is SGHAT, CDR2 FQDESV (reference sequence). The CDR3 is CASEGHLYEQYF. The CDR3 DNA reads as TGTGCCAGCGAGGGGCACCTCTACGAGCAGTACTTC.

This clonotype was recorded at least ten times. The CDR3 protein is CASSVSSGGSYEQYF. The CDR3 nucleotides are TGTGCCAGCAGCGTATCTAGCGGGGGTTCCTACGAGCAGTACTTC. The rearrangement uses TRBV9 and TRBJ2-7; 10 bases are shared with TRBD2. This CDR3 is built from 15 residues. In germline, CDR1 is SGDLS, CDR2 YYNGEE. J gave up 1 base and V 1 base, and 2 bases lay outside the gene matches.

This clonotype came up a few times. The chain is built from TRBV21-1 and TRBJ2-1; the DNA was not used to check the table's D call, TRBD2. TRBV21-1 counts as a pseudogene. This CDR3 has 17 residues. In nucleotides, the CDR3 is TGTGCCAGCAGCAAGGTTGAAGGACTAGCGGGAGGCAATGAGCAGTTCTTC. It translates to CASSKVEGLAGGNEQFF.

The chain employs TRBV12-3 or TRBV12-4 and TRBJ2-1; TRBD2 aligns across 8 bases. Trimming removed 5 bases from V and 3 bases from J; junction bases left unmatched: 9. CDR3 length: 16 amino acids. CDR3 protein: CASSERLSGGYNEQFF. Here the CDR3 DNA reads TGTGCCAGCAGTGAACGACTAAGCGGGGGCTACAATGAGCAGTTCTTC.

This clonotype was observed at least ten times. The rearrangement uses TRBV28 and TRBJ2-3; maybe TRBD2 (6 bases). The CDR3 is 16 residues long. The V and J ends lost 3 bases and 1 base respectively, with 14 bases between them. Germline-derived CDR1 and CDR2 are MDHEN and SYDVKM. The CDR3 here is CASSFRAGRGTDTQYF. CDR3 in DNA: TGTGCCAGCAGTTTCCGTGCGGGAAGGGGCACAGATACGCAGTATTTT.

The chain links TRBV12-3 or TRBV12-4 to TRBJ2-7; possible D gene TRBD2, 6 bases. This CDR3 comprises 18 residues. V was pared by 1 base and J by 3 bases, with 22 bases between. The CDR3 here is CASSLDRRFQWGDYEQYF. Written as DNA, the CDR3 is TGTGCCAGCAGTTTAGACAGACGATTCCAATGGGGGGACTACGAGCAGTACTTC.

This chain joins TRBV5-1 and TRBJ1-5, with unresolved D. There are 15 residues in the CDR3. V lost 4 bases to trimming and J lost 0 bases, with 11 bases between them. Germline CDR1 reads SGHRS; CDR2 reads YFSETQ. DNA for the CDR3: TGCGCCAGCAGCCCGGACGGGAATAGCAATCAGCCCCAGCATTTT. Its translation is CASSPDGNSNQPQHF.

J is TRBJ2-5 and V is TRBV20-1; D not resolved. Trimming left V 3 bases short and J 5 bases short, with 13 bases between. CDR3 length: 13 residues. Per the germline V gene, CDR1 is DFQATT and CDR2 is SNEGSKA (reference sequence). In nucleotides, the CDR3 is TGCAGTGCTAGGACCCAGTCGTGGGAGACCCAGTACTTC. Translated: CSARTQSWETQYF.

V is TRBV12-3 or TRBV12-4 and J is TRBJ2-3; TRBD2 matches 11 bases. The V segment lost 7 bases and the J segment 9 bases; nucleotides outside the gene matches: 12. CDR3 length: 15 residues. The CDR3 nucleotides are TGTGCCAGCACCCCTAGCGGGGGGTATACTTTGACGCAGTATTTT. Its protein is CASTPSGGYTLTQYF.

This clonotype was seen many times. The chain uses TRBV5-1 and TRBJ2-1; D possibly corresponds to TRBD1 (6 bases). The germline V gene encodes CDR1 SGHRS and CDR2 YFSETQ. Trimming left V 4 bases short and J 2 bases short, with 10 bases between. The CDR3 runs 14 residues. The CDR3 sequence is CASSPDSAYNEQFF. For the CDR3, the DNA is TGCGCCAGCAGCCCGGACAGCGCCTACAATGAGCAGTTCTTC.

The CDR3 coding sequence is TGTGCCAGCAGCCCAACGGACAGTAATGAAAAACTGTTTTTT. It yields the protein CASSPTDSNEKLFF. The chain carries TRBV9 and TRBJ1-4, with TRBD1 as a possible D gene (6 bases). Germline V gene sequence: CDR1 SGDLS, CDR2 YYNGEE. The ends were cut back, 4 bases at V and 4 bases at J, with 11 bases in the middle. The CDR3 consists of 14 residues.

This clonotype has at least ten counts. The chain uses TRBV7-9 and TRBJ2-7, with 9 bases aligning to TRBD1. CDR1 and CDR2 (germline): SEHNR, FQNEAQ (reference sequence). The V gene end was trimmed by 5 bases and the J gene end by 2 bases; junction bases not matched to a gene: 4. The CDR3 spans 14 residues. CDR3 in DNA: TGTGCCAGCAGCCGGACAGGGGCCACCTACGAGCAGTACTTC. This codes for CASSRTGATYEQYF.

The chain joins TRBV6-6 to TRBJ2-1, with 8 bases lining up with TRBD2. CDR1 is MNHNY and CDR2 is SVGAGI in the germline V gene (reference sequence). The J segment lost 8 bases and the V segment lost 6 bases, leaving 12 bases of the junction unmatched. The CDR3 consists of 15 residues. This CDR3 is CASSPSGLAGDEQFF. CDR3 in DNA: TGTGCCAGCAGCCCGTCAGGCCTAGCGGGCGATGAGCAGTTCTTC.

This clonotype was picked up a small number of times. This chain joins TRBV11-3 and TRBJ2-1; TRBD2 matches at 11 bases. Trimming at V came to 3 bases and at J to 4 bases, leaving 8 bases not matched to a gene. Germline CDR1 is SGHNT and CDR2 is YENEEA. This CDR3 has 17 residues. CDR3: CASSFWGLADTYNEQFF. CDR3 nucleotide sequence: TGTGCCAGCAGCTTTTGGGGACTAGCGGATACGTACAATGAGCAGTTCTTC.

This clonotype was seen repeatedly, ten times or more. The V gene is TRBV7-9, the J gene TRBJ2-3; D is unclear. Germline CDR1 SEHNR, CDR2 FQNEAQ (reference sequence). Trimming cost V 5 bases and J 6 bases, with 18 bases left between them. The CDR3 loop spans 15 amino acids. CDR3 region: CASSEPGPRPDTQYF. CDR3 DNA: TGTGCCAGCAGCGAGCCCGGTCCCCGGCCGGATACGCAGTATTTT.